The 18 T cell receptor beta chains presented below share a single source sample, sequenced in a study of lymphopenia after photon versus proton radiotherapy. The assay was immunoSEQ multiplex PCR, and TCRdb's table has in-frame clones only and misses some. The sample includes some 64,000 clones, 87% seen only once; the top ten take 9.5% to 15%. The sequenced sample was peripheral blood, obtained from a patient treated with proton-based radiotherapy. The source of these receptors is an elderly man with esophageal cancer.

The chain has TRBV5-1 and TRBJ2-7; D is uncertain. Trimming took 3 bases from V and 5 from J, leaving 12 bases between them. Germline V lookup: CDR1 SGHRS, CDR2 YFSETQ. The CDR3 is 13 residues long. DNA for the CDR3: TGCGCCAGCAGCTCTCAAGGAAACGACGAGCAGTACTTC. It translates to CASSSQGNDEQYF.

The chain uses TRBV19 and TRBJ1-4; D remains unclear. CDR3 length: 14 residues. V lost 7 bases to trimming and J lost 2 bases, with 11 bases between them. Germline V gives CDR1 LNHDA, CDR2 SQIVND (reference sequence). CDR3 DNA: TGTGCCAGTAAATCGCTTTCTACTAATGAAAAACTGTTTTTT. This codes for CASKSLSTNEKLFF.

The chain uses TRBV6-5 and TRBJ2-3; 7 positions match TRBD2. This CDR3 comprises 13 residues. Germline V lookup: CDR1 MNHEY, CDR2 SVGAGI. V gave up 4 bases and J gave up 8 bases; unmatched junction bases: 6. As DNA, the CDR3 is TGTGCCAGCAGTTCCACAAGGGAGGGTACGCAGTATTTT. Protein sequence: CASSSTREGTQYF.

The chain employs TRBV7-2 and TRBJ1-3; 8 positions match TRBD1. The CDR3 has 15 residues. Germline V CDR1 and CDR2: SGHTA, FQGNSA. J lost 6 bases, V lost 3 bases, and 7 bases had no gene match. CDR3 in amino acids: CASSFRQGKENTIYF. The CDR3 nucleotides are TGTGCCAGCAGCTTTCGACAGGGGAAAGAAAACACCATATATTTT.

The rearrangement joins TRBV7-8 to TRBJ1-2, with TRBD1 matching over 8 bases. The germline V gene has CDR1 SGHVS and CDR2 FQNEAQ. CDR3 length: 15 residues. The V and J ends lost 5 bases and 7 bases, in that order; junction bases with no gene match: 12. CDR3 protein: CASSQINRGESGYTF. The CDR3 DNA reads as TGTGCCAGCAGCCAAATCAACAGGGGGGAGAGTGGCTACACCTTC.

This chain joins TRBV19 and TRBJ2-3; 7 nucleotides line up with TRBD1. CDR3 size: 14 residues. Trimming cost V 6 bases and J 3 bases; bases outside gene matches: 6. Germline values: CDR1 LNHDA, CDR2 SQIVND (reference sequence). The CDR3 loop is CASSRDSRTDTQYF. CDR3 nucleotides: TGTGCCAGTAGCCGGGACAGTCGTACAGATACGCAGTATTTT.

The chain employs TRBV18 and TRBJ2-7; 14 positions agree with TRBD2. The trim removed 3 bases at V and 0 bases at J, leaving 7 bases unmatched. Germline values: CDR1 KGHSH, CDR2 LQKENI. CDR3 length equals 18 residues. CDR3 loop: CASSPRGTSGGPSYEQYF. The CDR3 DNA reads TGTGCCAGCTCACCCCGAGGGACTAGCGGGGGACCCTCCTACGAGCAGTACTTC.

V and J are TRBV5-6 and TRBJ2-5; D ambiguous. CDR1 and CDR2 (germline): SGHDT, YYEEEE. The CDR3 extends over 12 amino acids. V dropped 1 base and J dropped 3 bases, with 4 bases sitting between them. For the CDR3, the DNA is TGTGCCAGCAGCTTGTCGGAAGAGACCCAGTACTTC. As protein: CASSLSEETQYF.

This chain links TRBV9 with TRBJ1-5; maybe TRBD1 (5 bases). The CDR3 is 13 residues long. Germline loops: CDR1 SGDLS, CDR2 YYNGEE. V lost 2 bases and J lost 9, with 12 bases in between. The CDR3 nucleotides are TGTGCCAGCAGCGTGGAGGGGTCTCGGCCCCAGCATTTT. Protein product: CASSVEGSRPQHF.

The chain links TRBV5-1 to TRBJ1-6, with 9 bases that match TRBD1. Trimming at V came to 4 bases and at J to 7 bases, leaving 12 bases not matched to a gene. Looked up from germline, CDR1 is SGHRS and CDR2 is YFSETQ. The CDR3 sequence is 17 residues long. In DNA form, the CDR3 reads TGCGCCAGCAGCCCGCACAGGGGGCAAGATCGGAATTCACCCCTCCACTTT. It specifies CASSPHRGQDRNSPLHF.

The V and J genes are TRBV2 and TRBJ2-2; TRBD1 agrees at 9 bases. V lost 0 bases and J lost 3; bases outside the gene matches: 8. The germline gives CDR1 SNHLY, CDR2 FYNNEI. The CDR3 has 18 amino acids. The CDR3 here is CASSEAEGTGLYTGELFF. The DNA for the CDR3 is TGTGCCAGCAGTGAAGCAGAGGGGACAGGGCTTTACACCGGGGAGCTGTTTTTT.

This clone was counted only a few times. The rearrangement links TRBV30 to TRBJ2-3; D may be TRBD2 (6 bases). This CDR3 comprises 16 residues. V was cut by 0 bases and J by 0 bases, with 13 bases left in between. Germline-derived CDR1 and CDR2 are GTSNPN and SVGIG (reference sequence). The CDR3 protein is CAWSVWGGDSTDTQYF. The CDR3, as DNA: TGTGCCTGGAGTGTATGGGGCGGGGACAGCACAGATACGCAGTATTTT.

Here the CDR3 DNA reads TGCGCCAGCAGCCCCCCGGGGGGTGGAAAAGATACGCAGTATTTT. Amino acids: CASSPPGGGKDTQYF. J is TRBJ2-3 and V is TRBV5-1; 7 nucleotides align to TRBD2. The CDR3 consists of 15 residues. Trimming took 4 bases from V and 5 from J; bases not matched to a gene: 10. Germline CDR1 SGHRS, CDR2 YFSETQ.

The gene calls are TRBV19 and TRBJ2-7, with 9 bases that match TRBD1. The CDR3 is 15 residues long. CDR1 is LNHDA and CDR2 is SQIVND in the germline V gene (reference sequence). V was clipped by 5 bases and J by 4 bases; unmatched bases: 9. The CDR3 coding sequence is TGTGCCAGTAGTCGCCCGGGACAGGGCCTTTACGAGCAGTACTTC. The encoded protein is CASSRPGQGLYEQYF.

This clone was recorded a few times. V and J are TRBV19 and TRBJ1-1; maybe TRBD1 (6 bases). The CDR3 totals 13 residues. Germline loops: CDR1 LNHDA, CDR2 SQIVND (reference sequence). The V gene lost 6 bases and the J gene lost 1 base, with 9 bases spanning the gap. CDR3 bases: TGTGCCAGTAGACGGACAGCGAACACTGAAGCTTTCTTT. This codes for CASRRTANTEAFF.

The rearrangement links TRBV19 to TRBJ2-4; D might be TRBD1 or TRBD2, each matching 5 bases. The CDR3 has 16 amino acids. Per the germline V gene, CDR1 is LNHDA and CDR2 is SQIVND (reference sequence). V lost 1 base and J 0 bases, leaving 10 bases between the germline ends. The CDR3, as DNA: TGTGCCAGTAGTATAGTCGGGGCTCTAGCCAAAAACATTCAGTACTTC. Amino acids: CASSIVGALAKNIQYF.

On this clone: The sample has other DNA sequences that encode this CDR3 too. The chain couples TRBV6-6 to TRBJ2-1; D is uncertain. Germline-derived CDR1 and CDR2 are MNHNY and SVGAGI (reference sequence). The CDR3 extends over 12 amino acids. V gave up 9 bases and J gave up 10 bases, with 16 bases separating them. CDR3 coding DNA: TGTGCCAGTAGCCCGAACCTCGGAGAGCAGTTCTTC. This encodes CASSPNLGEQFF.

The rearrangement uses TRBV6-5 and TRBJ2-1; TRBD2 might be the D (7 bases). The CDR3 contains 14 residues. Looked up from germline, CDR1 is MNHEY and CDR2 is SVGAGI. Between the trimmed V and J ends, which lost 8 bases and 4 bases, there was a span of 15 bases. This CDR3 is CASRGSGTYNEQFF. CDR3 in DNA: TGTGCCAGCCGGGGAAGCGGGACATACAATGAGCAGTTCTTC.